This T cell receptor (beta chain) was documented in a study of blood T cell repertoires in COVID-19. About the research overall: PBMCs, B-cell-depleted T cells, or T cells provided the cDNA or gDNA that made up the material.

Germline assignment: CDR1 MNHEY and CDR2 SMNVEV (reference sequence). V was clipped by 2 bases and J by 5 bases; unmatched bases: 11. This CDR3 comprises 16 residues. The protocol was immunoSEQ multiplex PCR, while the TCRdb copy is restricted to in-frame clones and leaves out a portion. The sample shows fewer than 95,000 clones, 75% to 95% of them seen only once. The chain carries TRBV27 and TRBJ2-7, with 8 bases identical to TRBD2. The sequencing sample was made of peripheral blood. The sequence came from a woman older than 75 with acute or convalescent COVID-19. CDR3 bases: TGTGCCAGCAGTTTAAATGTCCCGGGAGGGAGCCACGAGCAGTACTTC. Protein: CASSLNVPGGSHEQYF.